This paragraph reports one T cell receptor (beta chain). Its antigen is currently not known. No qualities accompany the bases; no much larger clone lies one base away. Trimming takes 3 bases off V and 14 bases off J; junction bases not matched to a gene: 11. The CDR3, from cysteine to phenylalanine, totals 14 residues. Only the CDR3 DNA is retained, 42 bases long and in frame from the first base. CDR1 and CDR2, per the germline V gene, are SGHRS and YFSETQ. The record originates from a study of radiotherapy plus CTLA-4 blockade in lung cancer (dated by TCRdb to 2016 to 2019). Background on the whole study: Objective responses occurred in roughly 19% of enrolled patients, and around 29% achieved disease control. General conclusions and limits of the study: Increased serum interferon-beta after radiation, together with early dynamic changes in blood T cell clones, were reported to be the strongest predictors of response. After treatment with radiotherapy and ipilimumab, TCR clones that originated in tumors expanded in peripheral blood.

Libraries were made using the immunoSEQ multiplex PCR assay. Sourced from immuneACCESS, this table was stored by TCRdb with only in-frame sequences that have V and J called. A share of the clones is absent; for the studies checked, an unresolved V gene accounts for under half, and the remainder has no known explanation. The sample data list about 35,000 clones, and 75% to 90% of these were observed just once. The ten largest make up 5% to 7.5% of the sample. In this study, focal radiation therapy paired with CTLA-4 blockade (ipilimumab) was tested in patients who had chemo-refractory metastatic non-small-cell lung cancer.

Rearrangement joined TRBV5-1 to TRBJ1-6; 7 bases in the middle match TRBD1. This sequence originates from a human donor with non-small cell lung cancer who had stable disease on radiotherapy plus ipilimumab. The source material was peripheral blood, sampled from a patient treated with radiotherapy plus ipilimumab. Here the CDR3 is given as CASSSDTGVHTLHF. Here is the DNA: TGCGCCAGCAGCTCCGATACAGGGGTTCATACCCTCCACTTT.